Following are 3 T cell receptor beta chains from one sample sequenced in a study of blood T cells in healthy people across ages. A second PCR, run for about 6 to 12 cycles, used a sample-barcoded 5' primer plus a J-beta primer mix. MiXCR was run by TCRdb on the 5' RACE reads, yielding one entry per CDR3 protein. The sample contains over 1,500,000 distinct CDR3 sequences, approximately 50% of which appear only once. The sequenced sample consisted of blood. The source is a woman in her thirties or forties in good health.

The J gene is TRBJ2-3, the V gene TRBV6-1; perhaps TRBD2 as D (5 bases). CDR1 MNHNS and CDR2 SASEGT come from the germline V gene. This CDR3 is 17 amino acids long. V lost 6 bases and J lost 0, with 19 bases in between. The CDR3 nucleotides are TGTGCCAGCAGCCTTTTCGGAGCGGAGTCTAGCACAGATACGCAGTATTTT. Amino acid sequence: CASSLFGAESSTDTQYF.

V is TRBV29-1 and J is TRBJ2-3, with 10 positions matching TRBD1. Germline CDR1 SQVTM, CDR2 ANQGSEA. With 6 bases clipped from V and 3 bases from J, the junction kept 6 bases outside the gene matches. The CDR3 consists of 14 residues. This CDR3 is CSVSDRGRTDTQYF. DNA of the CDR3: TGCAGCGTCTCGGACAGGGGGAGGACAGATACGCAGTATTTT.

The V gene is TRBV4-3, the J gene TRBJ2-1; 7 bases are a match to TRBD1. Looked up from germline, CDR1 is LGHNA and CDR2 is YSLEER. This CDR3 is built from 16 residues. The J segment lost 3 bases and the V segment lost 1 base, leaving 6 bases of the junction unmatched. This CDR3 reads CASSQGRTGFYNEQFF. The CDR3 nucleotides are TGCGCCAGCAGCCAAGGTAGGACAGGATTCTACAATGAGCAGTTCTTC.